The sample holds many counts of the clone carrying this T cell receptor (beta chain). This sample is part of a study of early T cells in non-severe SARS-CoV-2 infection. J lost 3 bases, V lost 6 bases, and 0 bases had no gene match. CDR1 and CDR2 (germline): SQVTM, ANQGSEA. The CDR3 is 12 residues long. Individual cDNA molecules received unique molecular identifiers. A single record per CDR3 protein comes from TCRdb applying MiXCR to the 5' RACE reads. The sample yields about 64,000 distinct CDR3 sequences, around 12% seen once. The chain employs TRBV29-1 and TRBJ2-3; TRBD1 matches 10 bases. The starting material was whole blood, obtained at baseline. This sequence originates from an adult who was a healthcare worker with PCR-confirmed SARS-CoV-2 infection or an uninfected control (not recorded which). The CDR3, as DNA: TGCAGCGTGGGACAGGGGACAGATACGCAGTATTTT. Translating gives CSVGQGTDTQYF.